This T cell receptor (beta chain) was sequenced in a study of T cells in Graves' hyperthyroidism and ophthalmopathy. Regions amplified from RNA transcripts were the TCR beta CDR3 regions. TCR CDR3 regions were first amplified by RT-PCR with HTBI primers. Via MiXCR, TCRdb re-called the multiplex PCR reads, giving one row per CDR3 protein. The table lists over 250,000 distinct CDR3 sequences, 20% to 25% of them singletons. In its sample, this clonotype was seen many times. No antigen is known for it. The CDR3 runs to 12 residues. The germline V gene encodes CDR1 KGHDR and CDR2 SFDVKD. V was shortened by 5 bases and J by 6 bases, with 9 bases between the two germline ends. It was at first hyperthyroidism diagnosis, before any ophthalmopathy symptoms, that the blood sample was taken. Whole-study results and caveats: In validation, the model predicted ophthalmopathy. These predictions came a median around 5.9 months before onset. Most expanded thyroid clonotypes above 0.001 also appeared in blood.

The chain combines TRBV24-1 with TRBJ1-2; no reliable D call. The receptor was isolated from a man aged 40-49 years with Graves' hyperthyroidism that later progressed to Graves' ophthalmopathy. The source material was blood. In DNA form, the CDR3 reads TGTGCCACCAGTGTGCGCGGGGATGGCTACACCTTC. It translates to CATSVRGDGYTF.